This T cell receptor (beta chain) originates from a study of cytomegalovirus exposure and HLA in healthy donors (dated by TCRdb to 2017 to 2019). As for the study more broadly: A later analysis indicated that the 95 to 150 validation repertoires were generated on the platform also employed for the roughly 730 repertoires of the first cohort. The study was designed to test whether signatures of past pathogen exposure could be identified by cataloging public T cell receptors. Along with the approximately 700-subject first cohort, a separate validation cohort of more than 90 different subjects was used. To predict cytomegalovirus infection status, the study combined high-throughput TCR immunosequencing, statistical association of individual TCRs with disease status, and machine learning.

Libraries were prepared through the immunoSEQ multiplex PCR assay. As for the authors' bioinformatics: To diagnose cytomegalovirus status from the catalog of TCR beta chain sequences, a statistical classification framework was built. The table comes from immuneACCESS by way of TCRdb, which keeps in-frame sequences with V and J called. Part of the clones is missing from these tables; in studies checked, under half for an unresolved V gene and the rest for unknown reasons. The V and J calls and the clone size are those of that table, but D and trimming were determined from the DNA. Present in this sample are roughly 330,000 clones, about nine tenths of which were seen just once. The top ten constitute roughly 1.2% of the sample. Overall study results and their limits: Of the cluster scores, around 95% were above 0 in a later analysis, which found that TCRs clustered in the first cohort also tended to co-occur in the 95 to 150 validation repertoires. Most TCR sequences were seen in very few donors, while some public TCRs were found in many individuals. In vitro tests confirmed that a few of the cytomegalovirus-associated TCR beta chains recognize cytomegalovirus antigens. Cytomegalovirus status was reported to be diagnosed by the classifier with high specificity and sensitivity in both the original and validation cohorts. According to the authors, the approach could potentially be generalized to other disease states and immunological phenotypes. The validation cohort had no HLA typing available for a later analysis, so co-occurrence within that cohort was assessed over all 120 repertoires. A total of about 150 TCR beta chains were listed by the study as associated with cytomegalovirus.

The germline V gene encodes CDR1 SGHRS and CDR2 YFSETQ. The CDR3 spans 13 residues, from the cysteine through the phenylalanine. CDR3 DNA only is kept here, 39 bases in frame from base 1. Unmatched junction bases come to 4, with V trimmed by 6 bases and J by 4 bases. For this clone: There is no known antigen for this receptor. No base-level quality is on record; no much larger clone is a single base apart.

Donors formed part of the validation cohort, which comprised approximately 130 subjects and was distinct from the first cohort of under 750 subjects. Sequencing was carried out using PBMCs. The chain links TRBV5-1 with TRBJ2-1, and 7 junction bases match TRBD2. This receptor was obtained from a woman aged 25 to 39 in good health and CMV-seropositive. The nucleotides are TGCGCCAGCACAGCTAGCGGATACAATGAGCAGTTCTTC. Translated, it reads CASTASGYNEQFF. The variable domain in full, with residues beyond the CDR3 obtained from the reference TRBV5-1 and TRBJ2-1 genes, is KAGVTQTPRYLIKTRGQQVTLSCSPISGHRSVSWYQQTPGQGLQFLFEYFSETQRNKGNFPGRFSGRQFSNSRSEMNVSTLELGDSALYLCASTASGYNEQFFGPGTRLTVL.